This T cell receptor beta chain was sequenced in a study of blood T cell repertoires in COVID-19. Study-level information: Specimens from acute and convalescent COVID-19 originated in the United States, Italy and Spain. PBMCs, B-cell-depleted T cells, or T cells provided the cDNA or gDNA that made up the material.

Repertoires were generated with immunoSEQ multiplex PCR, while TCRdb's copy carries only in-frame clones and drops some. Here the sample spans about 80,000 clones, about four fifths being singletons. The sequence came from a human donor in a cohort sampled during active COVID-19. Material for sequencing was peripheral blood.

The CDR3 region is CASSWGQSNYGYTF. The CDR3, as DNA: TGTGCCAGCAGTTGGGGACAGAGTAACTATGGCTACACCTTC. The V call is TRBV27, the J call TRBJ1-2, with 7 bases matching TRBD1. The V gene end was trimmed by 4 bases and the J gene end by 1 base; junction bases not matched to a gene: 3. Germline-derived CDR1 and CDR2 are MNHEY and SMNVEV (reference sequence). The CDR3 covers 14 residues.